The 17 T cell receptor beta chains below were found in one sample sequenced in a study of blood T cell repertoires in COVID-19. Libraries were prepared by immunoSEQ multiplex PCR; TCRdb keeps only in-frame clonotypes and omits some of them. The repertoire has around 310,000 clones, around nine tenths of them found once; the top ten carry about 5%. The sequencing input was PBMCs or T cells enriched from blood (not recorded which). These receptors came from a man aged 30-40 years who had recovered from COVID-19.

The chain carries TRBV5-1 and TRBJ2-2, with D tentatively TRBD2 (6 bases). This CDR3 comprises 15 residues. In germline, CDR1 is SGHRS, CDR2 YFSETQ. Trimming shortened V by 2 bases and J by 4 bases, and 12 bases separated the two germline ends. The CDR3 nucleotides are TGCGCCAGCAGCTTCCTGGGGGGTCTCACCGGGGAGCTGTTTTTT. It yields the protein CASSFLGGLTGELFF. Full variable domain (outside the CDR3, taken from reference TRBV5-1 and TRBJ2-2): KAGVTQTPRYLIKTRGQQVTLSCSPISGHRSVSWYQQTPGQGLQFLFEYFSETQRNKGNFPGRFSGRQFSNSRSEMNVSTLELGDSALYLCASSFLGGLTGELFFGEGSRLTVL.

This chain connects TRBV11-1 to TRBJ1-5, with 8 bases fitting TRBD1. The junction had 0 bases not matched to a gene; V was cut back by 1 base and J by 4 bases. The CDR3 is 14 residues long. Per germline, CDR1 SGHAT and CDR2 FQDESV (reference sequence). CDR3 in amino acids: CASSLGTGNQPQHF. The CDR3 bases are TGTGCCAGCAGCTTAGGGACAGGGAATCAGCCCCAGCATTTT.

In this sample, this clone turned up a few times. The gene calls are TRBV10-1 and TRBJ1-2; 10 nucleotides match TRBD1. Germline CDR1 WNHNN, CDR2 SYGVQD (reference sequence). The junction had 8 bases not matched to a gene; V was cut back by 6 bases and J by 7 bases. The CDR3 consists of 14 residues. The CDR3, as DNA: TGCGCCAGCAGCCCGGGACAGGGGTCGGCTGGCTACACCTTC. Protein: CASSPGQGSAGYTF.

As DNA, the CDR3 is TGTGCCAGCAGCTTAGAAACAGAGCAGTACTTC. Its translation: CASSLETEQYF. The chain recombines TRBV7-9 with TRBJ2-7; D not certain. The germline V gene encodes CDR1 SEHNR and CDR2 FQNEAQ (reference sequence). Trimming stripped 1 base from V and 7 bases from J, with 5 bases between. The CDR3 has 11 residues.

V is TRBV3-1 (or the pseudogene TRBV3-2) and J is TRBJ1-6, with no clear D. V lost 1 base to trimming and J lost 11 bases, with 12 bases between them. CDR1 and CDR2 from the germline V gene are LGHDT and YNNKEL (reference sequence). The CDR3 extends over 14 amino acids. CDR3 sequence (DNA): TGTGCCAGCAGCCAAGCCCATGGCATTGCACCCCTCCACTTT. Translation gives CASSQAHGIAPLHF.

The chain has TRBV18 and TRBJ2-3, with D tentatively TRBD1 (5 bases). This CDR3 has 14 amino acids. Germline V CDR1 and CDR2: KGHSH, LQKENI. Trimming left V 4 bases short and J 3 bases short, with 11 bases between. The CDR3: CASSLQGRTDTQYF. In DNA form, the CDR3 reads TGTGCCAGCTCACTGCAGGGCCGAACAGATACGCAGTATTTT.

The chain carries TRBV11-2 and TRBJ2-6, with TRBD1 identical over 8 bases. The CDR3 consists of 19 residues. The germline V gene encodes CDR1 SGHAT and CDR2 FQNNGV. V shed 4 bases, J shed 1 base, and the junction held 12 bases outside the gene matches. The CDR3 DNA is TGTGCCAGCAGCTCCCGTATTTGGACAGGGAATTCTGGGGCCAACGTCCTGACTTTC. Translating it yields CASSSRIWTGNSGANVLTF.

The chain couples TRBV5-1 to TRBJ2-7, with D possibly being TRBD1 (6 bases). The V and J ends lost 4 bases and 5 bases respectively, with 13 bases between them. Looked up from germline, CDR1 is SGHRS and CDR2 is YFSETQ. The CDR3 runs 13 residues. The CDR3 is CASSRTVEDEQYF. The DNA for the CDR3 is TGCGCCAGCAGCAGGACAGTTGAGGACGAGCAGTACTTC.

V is TRBV5-6 and J is TRBJ2-3; 13 bases align to TRBD2. The CDR3 runs 17 residues. The germline gives CDR1 SGHDT, CDR2 YYEEEE. The J segment lost 0 bases and the V segment lost 3 bases, leaving 4 bases of the junction unmatched. Written as DNA, the CDR3 is TGTGCCAGCAGCTCTGGACTAGCGGGGGATAGCACAGATACGCAGTATTTT. Translated, it gives CASSSGLAGDSTDTQYF.

The chain joins TRBV6-6 to TRBJ1-4; 8 bases fit TRBD1. This CDR3 has 13 amino acids. J was trimmed by 7 bases and V by 10 bases; bases with no gene match: 8. Germline V gene sequence: CDR1 MNHNY, CDR2 SVGAGI (reference sequence). The CDR3 DNA reads TGTGCCACACAGGGGGGAGTTGGTGAAAAACTGTTTTTT. Amino acids: CATQGGVGEKLFF.

This rearrangement joins TRBV7-9 to TRBJ2-7; 9 positions agree with TRBD1. The CDR3 totals 12 residues. V gave up 8 bases and J gave up 2 bases; unmatched junction bases: 1. In germline, CDR1 is SEHNR, CDR2 FQNEAQ (reference sequence). CDR3 bases: TGTGCCAGCGGGGACAGGGCCTACGAGCAGTACTTC. Translation: CASGDRAYEQYF.

The rearrangement uses TRBV28 and TRBJ1-1; D possibly corresponds to TRBD1 (6 bases). The CDR3 has 17 residues. Germline CDR1 and CDR2: MDHEN and SYDVKM. V was cut by 2 bases and J by 0 bases, with 16 bases left in between. CDR3 region: CASSLGGIPSMNTEAFF. CDR3 nucleotide sequence: TGTGCCAGCAGTTTAGGGGGCATTCCAAGCATGAACACTGAAGCTTTCTTT. Drawing the rest from reference TRBV28 and TRBJ1-1, the complete variable domain is DVKVTQSSRYLVKRTGEKVFLECVQDMDHENMFWYRQDPGLGLRLIYFSYDVKMKEKGDIPEGYSVSREKKERFSLILESASTNQTSMYLCASSLGGIPSMNTEAFFGQGTRLTVV.

The rearrangement joins TRBV4-1 to TRBJ1-1, with TRBD1 matching over 7 bases. Germline trimming cut 2 bases from V and 4 bases from J; bases unmatched to any gene: 13. The CDR3 is made up of 17 amino acids. CDR1 MGHRA and CDR2 YSYEKL come from the germline V gene. DNA of the CDR3: TGCGCCAGCAGCCAACGAGACAGGGAAGAGGTCGGCACTGAAGCTTTCTTT. Encoded protein: CASSQRDREEVGTEAFF.

This chain connects TRBV30 to TRBJ1-2, with 8 positions matching TRBD1. Germline V lookup: CDR1 GTSNPN, CDR2 SVGIG (reference sequence). Trimming removed 5 bases from V and 0 bases from J; junction bases left unmatched: 5. CDR3 length equals 14 residues. The CDR3 sequence: CAWGTGGPNYGYTF. Written as DNA, the CDR3 is TGTGCCTGGGGGACAGGAGGCCCTAACTATGGCTACACCTTC.

J is TRBJ1-2 and V is TRBV5-4; D not certain. Trimming shortened V by 1 base and J by 7 bases, and 11 bases separated the two germline ends. Germline CDR1 and CDR2: SGHNT and YYREEE (reference sequence). The CDR3 runs 13 residues. In nucleotides, the CDR3 is TGTGCCAGCAGCTTGTGGACGGGATCTGGCTACACCTTC. As protein: CASSLWTGSGYTF. Filled out from reference TRBV5-4 and TRBJ1-2, the complete variable domain reads ETGVTQSPTHLIKTRGQQVTLRCSSQSGHNTVSWYQQALGQGPQFIFQYYREEENGRGNFPPRFSGLQFPNYSSELNVNALELDDSALYLCASSLWTGSGYTFGSGTRLTVV.

V gene TRBV5-8 combines with J gene TRBJ2-3; 10 nucleotides match TRBD2. Germline assignment: CDR1 SGHTS and CDR2 YDEGEE. The CDR3 loop spans 16 amino acids. Losses at the gene ends were 0 bases for V and 6 bases for J; bases not matched to a gene: 7. The CDR3 DNA follows: TGTGCCAGCAGCTTGGGTAATAGCGGGGGGTTGGATACGCAGTATTTT. This codes for CASSLGNSGGLDTQYF.

The rearrangement uses TRBV7-3 and TRBJ2-3; D gene ambiguous. The germline V gene has CDR1 SGHTA and CDR2 FQGTGA. Trimming took off 3 bases at V and 0 bases at J, with 13 bases between the two ends. This CDR3 is 16 amino acids long. In nucleotides, the CDR3 is TGTGCCAGCAGCTTTACGCCCGCTACTAGCACAGATACGCAGTATTTT. Its translation is CASSFTPATSTDTQYF.